The 21 T cell receptor beta chains listed next were all sequenced from one sample in a study of CD8 T cells in ankylosing spondylitis. Study-wide points: Made up of about eight highly homologous variants, a TCR beta motif appeared characteristic of ankylosing spondylitis blood.

The antigens of these receptors remain unknown. From the 5' RACE reads, TCRdb called clonotypes with MiXCR, one entry per CDR3 protein. The table lists about 700,000 distinct CDR3 sequences, around a fifth of them singletons. The specimen was blood, either unsorted or a sorted T cell fraction (not recorded which). The receptors were sampled from a male donor with ankylosing spondylitis.

The chain is built from TRBV7-9 and TRBJ2-7; D call uncertain. CDR3 length equals 13 residues. The germline CDR1 and CDR2 sequences are SEHNR and FQNEAQ (reference sequence). The germline V and J ends were trimmed by 1 base and 4 bases, with 8 bases remaining between them. CDR3 sequence reads: CASSLEELYEQYF. DNA of the CDR3: TGTGCCAGCAGCTTAGAGGAGCTATACGAGCAGTACTTC.

This clonotype was seen a few times. The rearrangement uses TRBV25-1 and TRBJ2-1; 8 bases map to TRBD2. There are 16 residues in the CDR3. Germline V gene data show CDR1 as MGHDK and CDR2 as SYGVNS. Germline trimming cut 4 bases from V and 3 bases from J; bases unmatched to any gene: 8. CDR3 nucleotide sequence: TGTGCCAGCAGTGCACCCGGGACTAGTAACTACAATGAGCAGTTCTTC. Amino acids: CASSAPGTSNYNEQFF.

This clonotype occurred a few times. The V call is TRBV15, the J call TRBJ2-3; D call uncertain. Germline lookup yields CDR1 LNHNV and CDR2 YYDKDF (reference sequence). The CDR3 has 15 amino acids. V was cut by 1 base and J by 0 bases, with 8 bases left in between. CDR3 amino acids: CATSRGLGSTDTQYF. CDR3 nucleotide sequence: TGTGCCACCAGCAGAGGGCTAGGTAGCACAGATACGCAGTATTTT.

This clonotype was seen a few times. The V call is TRBV20-1, the J call TRBJ2-5; D may be TRBD1 or TRBD2 (5 bases each). This CDR3 region has 15 residues. Germline assignment: CDR1 DFQATT and CDR2 SNEGSKA (reference sequence). The V end lost 4 bases, the J end lost 3 bases, and 18 bases lay between the germline ends. CDR3 in DNA: TGCAGTGCTATTGGATTGAGGGGAAGGGAAGAGACCCAGTACTTC. This sequence encodes CSAIGLRGREETQYF.

This clonotype was detected only a few times. This chain links TRBV4-1 with TRBJ2-1; 7 nucleotides align to TRBD2. V lost 0 bases and J lost 3; bases outside the gene matches: 5. The CDR3 is made up of 16 amino acids. Germline assignment: CDR1 MGHRA and CDR2 YSYEKL. The CDR3 reads CASSQDGSGDYNEQFF. The CDR3 nucleotides are TGCGCCAGCAGCCAAGATGGGAGCGGGGACTACAATGAGCAGTTCTTC.

Turning to this clonotype: One end of the junction varies from germline; a read error may be responsible. V usage is TRBV20-1 and J usage is TRBJ2-1, with 7 nucleotides matching TRBD2. The CDR3 runs to 15 residues. CDR1 DFQATT and CDR2 SNEGSKA come from the germline V gene (reference sequence). The CDR3 bases are TGCTGTGCTAGGCGTCTAGCGGACCTCTACAATGAGCAGTTCTTC. It yields the protein CCARRLADLYNEQFF.

There are many counts of this clonotype. The genes are TRBV7-9 and TRBJ2-7; D gene uncertain. With 1 base removed from V and 2 bases from J, the gap between germline ends came to 3 bases. The CDR3 consists of 12 residues. Per the germline V gene, CDR1 is SEHNR and CDR2 is FQNEAQ (reference sequence). The CDR3 nucleotides are TGTGCCAGCAGCTTAGTCGCCTACGAGCAGTACTTC. It translates to CASSLVAYEQYF.

This clonotype was seen repeatedly, ten times or more. This chain connects TRBV10-3 to TRBJ2-7, with D possibly matching TRBD1 (6 bases). CDR3 length: 14 residues. V lost 2 bases and J 3 bases, leaving 11 bases between the germline ends. Germline V gene sequence: CDR1 ENHRY, CDR2 SYGVKD. CDR3: CAISERDNNYEQYF. In DNA form, the CDR3 reads TGTGCCATCAGTGAGAGGGACAACAACTACGAGCAGTACTTC.

This clonotype was seen only a few times. One base away lies a much larger clone, so this may be a sequencing read error. V gene TRBV9 combines with J gene TRBJ1-1; D uncertain. The CDR3 runs to 13 residues. Germline V gene sequence: CDR1 SGDLS, CDR2 YYNGEE. V lost 0 bases to trimming and J lost 1 base, with 4 bases between them. CDR3 sequence (DNA): TGTGCCAGCAGCGTAGAGACGAACACTGAAGCTTTCTTT. Amino acid sequence: CASSVETNTEAFF.

This clonotype was seen only a few times. This chain connects TRBV12-3 or TRBV12-4 to TRBJ2-2, with TRBD2 as a possible D gene (5 bases). CDR3 size: 15 residues. V was trimmed by 3 bases and J by 3 bases, leaving 11 bases between them. The CDR3 sequence is CASSLRQRDTGELFF. The DNA for the CDR3 is TGTGCCAGCAGTTTGAGGCAGAGGGACACCGGGGAGCTGTTTTTT.

This clonotype was picked up a small number of times. This chain connects TRBV10-3 to TRBJ2-5; D is possibly TRBD1 (6 bases). With 0 bases removed from V and 3 bases from J, the gap between germline ends came to 14 bases. The CDR3 runs to 16 residues. CDR1 is ENHRY and CDR2 is SYGVKD in the germline V gene. The CDR3 loop reads CAISESTMGHKETQYF. Here the CDR3 DNA reads TGTGCCATCAGTGAGTCGACGATGGGACATAAAGAGACCCAGTACTTC.

V gene TRBV7-2 combines with J gene TRBJ2-6; TRBD2 might be the D (5 bases). This CDR3 spans 15 amino acids. Germline V gene lookup returns CDR1 SGHTA and CDR2 FQGNSA. The ends were cut back, 5 bases at V and 2 bases at J, with 10 bases in the middle. Written as DNA, the CDR3 is TGTGCCAGCAGCAGCCGGGGAGCTGGGGCCAACGTCCTGACTTTC. Translation gives CASSSRGAGANVLTF.

This clonotype was seen more than once but under ten times. The CDR3 DNA is TGTGCCAGCAGCCACCGGACAGATAGCAATCAGCCCCAGCATTTT. It encodes CASSHRTDSNQPQHF. V and J are TRBV7-6 and TRBJ1-5; D may be TRBD1 (6 bases). Germline CDR1 SGHVS, CDR2 FNYEAQ. This CDR3 is 15 amino acids long. Trimming removed 5 bases at V and 0 bases at J, with 11 bases between.

This clonotype was detected only a few times. V and J are TRBV20-1 and TRBJ2-1; 8 bases align to TRBD2. CDR3 length: 15 residues. With 4 bases clipped from V and 6 bases from J, the junction kept 11 bases outside the gene matches. The V gene's germline CDR1 is DFQATT and CDR2 SNEGSKA (reference sequence). CDR3 amino acids: CSAKGAGDDSNEQFF. CDR3 sequence (DNA): TGCAGTGCTAAAGGAGCGGGAGATGATTCCAATGAGCAGTTCTTC.

The chain combines TRBV6-2 or TRBV6-3 with TRBJ2-2; D gene uncertain. Trimming pared 2 bases from V and 1 base from J, leaving 11 bases between. The CDR3 consists of 16 residues. Germline V gives CDR1 MNHEY, CDR2 SVGEGT. The CDR3 reads CASSYLVTLNTGELFF. The CDR3 DNA sequence: TGTGCCAGCAGTTACCTCGTGACCTTGAACACCGGGGAGCTGTTTTTT.

The V gene is TRBV7-9, the J gene TRBJ2-2, with 8 nucleotides matching TRBD2. Germline V lookup: CDR1 SEHNR, CDR2 FQNEAQ (reference sequence). J lost 0 bases, V lost 6 bases, and 6 bases had no gene match. This CDR3 comprises 16 residues. The CDR3 sequence is CASRPRGGANTGELFF. The CDR3 nucleotides read TGTGCCAGCAGGCCCCGGGGGGGTGCGAACACCGGGGAGCTGTTTTTT.

This clonotype has only a few counts. The CDR3 DNA reads as TGTGCCAGCAACCCAGTCGGGGAGCTGTTTTTT. Translating gives CASNPVGELFF. The chain recombines TRBV7-9 with TRBJ2-2; D gene unclear. V was clipped by 7 bases and J by 7 bases, with 7 bases between them. The CDR3 spans 11 residues. Germline-derived CDR1 and CDR2 are SEHNR and FQNEAQ (reference sequence).

This clonotype was counted a few times. The chain uses TRBV7-9 and TRBJ2-7; 8 positions match TRBD2. V was pared by 0 bases and J by 6 bases, with 13 bases of the junction left unmatched. Germline lookup yields CDR1 SEHNR and CDR2 FQNEAQ (reference sequence). CDR3 size: 17 residues. CDR3 in amino acids: CASSLAYGPSGHREQYF. The CDR3 DNA reads TGTGCCAGCAGCTTAGCGTATGGACCTAGCGGGCACCGCGAGCAGTACTTC.

This clonotype was detected a few times. J is TRBJ1-4 and V is TRBV7-9, with unresolved D. This CDR3 has 17 amino acids. Germline V gene lookup returns CDR1 SEHNR and CDR2 FQNEAQ (reference sequence). Trimming took 2 bases from V and 2 from J, leaving 15 bases between them. The CDR3 DNA follows: TGTGCCAGCAGCTTAAGCCTACTGGGTTCGACTAATGAAAAACTGTTTTTT. Its protein is CASSLSLLGSTNEKLFF.

The sample holds a few counts of this clonotype. The rearrangement joins TRBV6-1 to TRBJ1-3; D gene unclear. The V gene's germline CDR1 is MNHNS and CDR2 SASEGT. Trimming took 6 bases from V and 0 from J, leaving 15 bases between them. The CDR3 is 16 residues long. The CDR3 DNA is TGTGCCAGCAGCGGACGGAGACCCTACTCTGGAAACACCATATATTTT. This sequence encodes CASSGRRPYSGNTIYF.

V is TRBV25-1 and J is TRBJ2-7; TRBD1 might be the D (5 bases). CDR3 length: 15 amino acids. Germline CDR1 is MGHDK and CDR2 is SYGVNS. Deletions cut 4 bases from V and 4 bases from J, with 17 bases between. CDR3 region: CASSASLGRAYEQYF. As DNA, the CDR3 is TGTGCCAGCAGTGCGTCCCTTGGCAGGGCTTACGAGCAGTACTTC.